This T cell receptor beta chain comes out of a study of T cell repertoires in cytomegalovirus infection. For the study at large: Matching HLA type and CMV infection were both indicated by public TCR beta signatures. Study-wide findings and caveats: Cumulative public TCR beta family frequency identified CMV carriers with the relevant HLA. The ex vivo response showed dominance by HLA-C-restricted CMV-specific TCR beta clonotypes.

Each CDR3 protein gets one entry after TCRdb re-called the reads with MiXCR. The sample has roughly 300,000 distinct CDR3 sequences, approximately 9.5% seen once. Note on this clonotype: The antigen is not known. A single base separates this from a much larger clone, so it may be a read error.

The V gene end was trimmed by 2 bases and the J gene end by 0 bases; junction bases not matched to a gene: 3. This CDR3 has 15 residues. The germline CDR1 and CDR2 sequences are SGHDN and FVKESK. Material: PBMCs. The chain carries TRBV14 and TRBJ2-7, with TRBD1 identical over 8 bases. This receptor was obtained from a human donor in good health (CMV status not recorded). Some clones in this sample may be carry-over from other donors' samples. The CDR3 sequence is CASSQWTGSSYEQYF. CDR3 DNA: TGTGCCAGCAGCCAATGGACAGGGAGCTCCTACGAGCAGTACTTC. The full variable domain, its missing parts supplied by reference TRBV14 and TRBJ2-7, is EAGVTQFPSHSVIEKGQTVTLRCDPISGHDNLYWYRRVMGKEIKFLLHFVKESKQDESGMPNNRFLAERTGGTYSTLKVQPAELEDSGVYFCASSQWTGSSYEQYFGPGTRLTVT.